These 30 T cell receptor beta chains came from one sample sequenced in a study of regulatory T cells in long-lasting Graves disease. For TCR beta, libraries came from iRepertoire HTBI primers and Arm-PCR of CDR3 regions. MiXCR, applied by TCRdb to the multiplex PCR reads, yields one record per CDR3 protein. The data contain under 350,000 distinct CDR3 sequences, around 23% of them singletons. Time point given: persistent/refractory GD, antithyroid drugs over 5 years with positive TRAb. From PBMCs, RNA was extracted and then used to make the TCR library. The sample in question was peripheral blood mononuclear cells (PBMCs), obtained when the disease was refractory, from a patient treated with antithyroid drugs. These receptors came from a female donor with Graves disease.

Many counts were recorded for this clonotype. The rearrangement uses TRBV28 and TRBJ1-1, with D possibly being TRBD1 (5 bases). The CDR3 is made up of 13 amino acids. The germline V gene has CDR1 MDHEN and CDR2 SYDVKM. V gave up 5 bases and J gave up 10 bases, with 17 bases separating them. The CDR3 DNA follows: TGTGCCAGCAGTCTCACCGGGGGAATTGGAGCTTTCTTT. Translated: CASSLTGGIGAFF.

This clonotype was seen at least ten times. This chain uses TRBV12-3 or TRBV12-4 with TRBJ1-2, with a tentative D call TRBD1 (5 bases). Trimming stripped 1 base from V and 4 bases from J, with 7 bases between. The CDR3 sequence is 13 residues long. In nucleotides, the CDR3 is TGTGCCAGCAGTTTAGGGACACTCTATGGCTACACCTTC. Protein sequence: CASSLGTLYGYTF.

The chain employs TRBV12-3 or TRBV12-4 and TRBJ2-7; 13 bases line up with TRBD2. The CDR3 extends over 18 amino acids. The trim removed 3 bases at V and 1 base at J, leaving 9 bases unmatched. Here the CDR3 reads CASSFGGLAGVLSYEQYF. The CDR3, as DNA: TGTGCCAGCAGTTTCGGTGGACTAGCGGGAGTGTTGTCCTACGAGCAGTACTTC.

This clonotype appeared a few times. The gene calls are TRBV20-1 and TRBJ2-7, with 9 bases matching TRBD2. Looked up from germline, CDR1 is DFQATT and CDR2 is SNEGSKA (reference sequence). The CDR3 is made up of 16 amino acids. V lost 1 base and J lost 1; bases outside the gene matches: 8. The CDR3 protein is CSARAGDSGSSYEQYF. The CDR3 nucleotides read TGCAGTGCTAGAGCGGGAGATAGCGGGAGTTCCTACGAGCAGTACTTC.

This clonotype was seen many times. CDR3 nucleotides: TGTGCCAGCAGTTACACGGGAGCGGCAACTAATGAAAAACTGTTTTTT. Translated: CASSYTGAATNEKLFF. The chain has TRBV6-5 and TRBJ1-4; D is undetermined. The CDR3 sequence is 16 residues long. Germline loops: CDR1 MNHEY, CDR2 SVGAGI. V lost 2 bases, J lost 0 bases, and 10 bases lay in between.

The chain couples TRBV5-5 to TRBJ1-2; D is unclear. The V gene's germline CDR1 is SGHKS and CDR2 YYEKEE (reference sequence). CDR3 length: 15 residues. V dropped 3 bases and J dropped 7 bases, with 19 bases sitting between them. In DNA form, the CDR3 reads TGTGCCAGCAGCTCGGACCACACCTACTTCCTTGGCTACACCTTC. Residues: CASSSDHTYFLGYTF.

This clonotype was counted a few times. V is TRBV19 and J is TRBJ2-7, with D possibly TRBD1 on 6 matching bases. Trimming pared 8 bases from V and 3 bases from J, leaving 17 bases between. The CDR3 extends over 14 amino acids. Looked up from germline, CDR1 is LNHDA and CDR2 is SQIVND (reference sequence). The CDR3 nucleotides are TGTGCCAGTGGCACAGGGATCCCCCTCTACGAGCAGTACTTC. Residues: CASGTGIPLYEQYF.

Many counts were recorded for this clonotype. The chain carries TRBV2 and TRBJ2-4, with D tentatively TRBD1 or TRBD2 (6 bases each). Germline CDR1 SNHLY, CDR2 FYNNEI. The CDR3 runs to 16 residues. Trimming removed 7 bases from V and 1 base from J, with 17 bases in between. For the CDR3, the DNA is TGTGCCAGCAAGTTCTGGGGGGCTGGGGCCAAAAACATTCAGTACTTC. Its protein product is CASKFWGAGAKNIQYF.

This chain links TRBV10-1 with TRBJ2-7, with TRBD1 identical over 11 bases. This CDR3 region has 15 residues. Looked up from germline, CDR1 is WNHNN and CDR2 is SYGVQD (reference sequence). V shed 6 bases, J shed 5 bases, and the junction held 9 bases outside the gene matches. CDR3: CASSLAGQGADEQYF. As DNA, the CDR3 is TGCGCCAGCAGCCTCGCCGGACAGGGGGCCGACGAGCAGTACTTC.

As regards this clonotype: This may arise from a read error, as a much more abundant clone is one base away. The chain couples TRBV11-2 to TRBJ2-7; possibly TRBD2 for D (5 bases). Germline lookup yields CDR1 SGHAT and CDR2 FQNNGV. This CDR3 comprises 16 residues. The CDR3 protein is CSSSLVNAGPSYEQYF. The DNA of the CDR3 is TGTTCCAGCAGCTTAGTAAATGCGGGCCCTTCCTACGAGCAGTACTTC. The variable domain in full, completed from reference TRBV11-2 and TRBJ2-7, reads EAGVAQSPRYKIIEKRQSVAFWCNPISGHATLYWYQQILGQGPKLLIQFQNNGVVDDSQLPKDRFSAERLKGVDSTLKIQPAKLEDSAVYLCSSSLVNAGPSYEQYFGPGTRLTVT.

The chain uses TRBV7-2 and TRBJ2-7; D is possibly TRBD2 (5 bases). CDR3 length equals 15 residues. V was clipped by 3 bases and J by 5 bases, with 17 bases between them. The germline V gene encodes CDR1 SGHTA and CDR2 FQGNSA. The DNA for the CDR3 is TGTGCCAGCAGCTTCCAAACTCGGGGTACCAACGAGCAGTACTTC. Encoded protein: CASSFQTRGTNEQYF.

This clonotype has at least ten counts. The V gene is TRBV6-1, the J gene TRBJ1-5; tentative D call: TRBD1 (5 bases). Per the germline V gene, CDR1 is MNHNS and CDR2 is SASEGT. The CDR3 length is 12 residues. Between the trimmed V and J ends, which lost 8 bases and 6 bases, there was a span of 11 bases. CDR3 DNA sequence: TGTGCCAGCCAGGGAATGTCTCAGCCCCAGCATTTT. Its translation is CASQGMSQPQHF.

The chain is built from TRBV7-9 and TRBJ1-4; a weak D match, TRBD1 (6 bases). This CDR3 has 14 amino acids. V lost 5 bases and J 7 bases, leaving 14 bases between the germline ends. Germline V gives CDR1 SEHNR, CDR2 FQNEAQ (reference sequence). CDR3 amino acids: CASSPRGAPEKLFF. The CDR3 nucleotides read TGTGCCAGCAGCCCGCGGGGGGCGCCTGAAAAACTGTTTTTT.

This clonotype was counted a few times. For the CDR3, the DNA is TGTGCCAGCAGCCAGCTAGCGGGAGTGGCAGATACGCAGTATTTT. Translating gives CASSQLAGVADTQYF. This rearrangement joins TRBV12-3 or TRBV12-4 to TRBJ2-3; TRBD2 aligns across 10 bases. The CDR3 runs 15 residues. Trimming took 6 bases from V and 4 from J; bases not matched to a gene: 7.

As DNA, the CDR3 is TGTGCCAGCAGCTTGGGGGCCCCCTCTGGAAACACCATATATTTT. Encoded protein: CASSLGAPSGNTIYF. V is TRBV13 and J is TRBJ1-3; perhaps TRBD1 as D (6 bases). This CDR3 region has 15 residues. The germline V gene has CDR1 PRHDT and CDR2 FYEKMQ (reference sequence). V lost 3 bases and J 0 bases, leaving 9 bases between the germline ends.

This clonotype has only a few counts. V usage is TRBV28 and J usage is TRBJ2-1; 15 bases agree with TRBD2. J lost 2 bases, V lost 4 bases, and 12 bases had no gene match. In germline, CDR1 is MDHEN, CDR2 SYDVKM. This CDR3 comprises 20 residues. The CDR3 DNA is TGTGCCAGCAGTTCCCCCTGGACTAGCGGGAGGGCCCTAACCTACAATGAGCAGTTCTTC. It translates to CASSSPWTSGRALTYNEQFF.

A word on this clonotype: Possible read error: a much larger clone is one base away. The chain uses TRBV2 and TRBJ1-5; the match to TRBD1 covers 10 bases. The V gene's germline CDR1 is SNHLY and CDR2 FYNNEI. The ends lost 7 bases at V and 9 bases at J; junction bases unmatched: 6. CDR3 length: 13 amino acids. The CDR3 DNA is TGTGCCAGCACCGGACAGGGGGATGGGCCCCAGCATTTT. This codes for CASTGQGDGPQHF.

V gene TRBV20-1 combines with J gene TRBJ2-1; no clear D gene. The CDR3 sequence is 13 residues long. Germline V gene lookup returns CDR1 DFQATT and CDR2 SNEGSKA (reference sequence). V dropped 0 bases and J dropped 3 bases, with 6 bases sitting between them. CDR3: CSARDSGYNEQFF. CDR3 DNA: TGCAGTGCTAGAGACTCCGGCTACAATGAGCAGTTCTTC.

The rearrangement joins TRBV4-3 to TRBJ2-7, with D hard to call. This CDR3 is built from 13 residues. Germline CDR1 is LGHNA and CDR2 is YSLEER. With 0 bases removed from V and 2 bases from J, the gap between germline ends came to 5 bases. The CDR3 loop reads CASSQDRPYEQYF. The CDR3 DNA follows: TGCGCCAGCAGCCAAGACAGGCCCTACGAGCAGTACTTC.

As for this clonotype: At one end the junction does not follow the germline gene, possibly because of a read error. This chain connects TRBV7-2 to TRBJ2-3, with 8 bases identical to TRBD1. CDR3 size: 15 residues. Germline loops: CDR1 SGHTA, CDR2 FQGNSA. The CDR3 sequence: CASSLGTGLTDTQYF. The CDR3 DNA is TGTGCCAGCAGTTTAGGGACAGGCCTCACAGATACGCAGTATTTT.

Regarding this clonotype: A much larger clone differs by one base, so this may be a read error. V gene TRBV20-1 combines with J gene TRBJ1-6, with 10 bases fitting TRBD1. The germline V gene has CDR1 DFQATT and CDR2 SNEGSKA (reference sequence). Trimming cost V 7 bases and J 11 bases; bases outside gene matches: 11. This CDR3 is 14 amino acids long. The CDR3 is CSVKAGTGDPPLHF. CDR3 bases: TGCAGTGTTAAGGCCGGGACAGGGGATCCACCCCTCCACTTT.

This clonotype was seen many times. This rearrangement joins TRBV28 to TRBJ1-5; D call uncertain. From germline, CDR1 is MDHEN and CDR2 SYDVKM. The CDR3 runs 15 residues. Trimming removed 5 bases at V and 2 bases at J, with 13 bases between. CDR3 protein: CASSPPRRGNQPQHF. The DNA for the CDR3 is TGTGCCAGCAGTCCTCCCCGTCGTGGCAATCAGCCCCAGCATTTT. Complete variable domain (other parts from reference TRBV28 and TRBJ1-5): DVKVTQSSRYLVKRTGEKVFLECVQDMDHENMFWYRQDPGLGLRLIYFSYDVKMKEKGDIPEGYSVSREKKERFSLILESASTNQTSMYLCASSPPRRGNQPQHFGDGTRLSIL.

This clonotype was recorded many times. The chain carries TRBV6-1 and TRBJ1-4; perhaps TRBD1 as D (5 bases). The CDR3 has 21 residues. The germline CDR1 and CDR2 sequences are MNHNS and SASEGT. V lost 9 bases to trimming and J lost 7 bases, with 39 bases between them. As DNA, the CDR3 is TGTGCCAGTTCTCACCGGGACCCACACCAGGCCCCGGGGACCACACGTGAAAAACTGTTTTTT. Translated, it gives CASSHRDPHQAPGTTREKLFF.

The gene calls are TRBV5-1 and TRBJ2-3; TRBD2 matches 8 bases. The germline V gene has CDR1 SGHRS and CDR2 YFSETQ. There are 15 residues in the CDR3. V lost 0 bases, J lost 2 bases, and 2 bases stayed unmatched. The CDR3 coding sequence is TGCGCCAGCAGCTTGGAAGCGGGGGACACAGATACGCAGTATTTT. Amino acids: CASSLEAGDTDTQYF.

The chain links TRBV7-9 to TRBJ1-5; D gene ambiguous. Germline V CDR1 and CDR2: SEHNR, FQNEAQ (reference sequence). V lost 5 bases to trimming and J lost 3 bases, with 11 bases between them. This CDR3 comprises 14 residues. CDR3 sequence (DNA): TGTGCCAGCAGCAATGACAATAACAATCAGCCCCAGCATTTT. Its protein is CASSNDNNNQPQHF.

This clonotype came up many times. The CDR3 region has the DNA TGTGCCAGCAGCTTGGTGGGGACAGTCCAAGAGACCCAGTACTTC. Its translation is CASSLVGTVQETQYF. This rearrangement joins TRBV7-2 to TRBJ2-5; 7 nucleotides line up with TRBD1. This CDR3 has 15 residues. Germline CDR1 and CDR2: SGHTA and FQGNSA. With V trimmed by 3 bases and J by 1 base, 5 bases remained unmatched.

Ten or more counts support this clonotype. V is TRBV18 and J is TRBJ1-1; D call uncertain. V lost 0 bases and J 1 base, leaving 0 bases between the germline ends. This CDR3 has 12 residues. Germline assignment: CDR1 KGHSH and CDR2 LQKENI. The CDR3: CASSPPNTEAFF. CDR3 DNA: TGTGCCAGCTCACCACCGAACACTGAAGCTTTCTTT.

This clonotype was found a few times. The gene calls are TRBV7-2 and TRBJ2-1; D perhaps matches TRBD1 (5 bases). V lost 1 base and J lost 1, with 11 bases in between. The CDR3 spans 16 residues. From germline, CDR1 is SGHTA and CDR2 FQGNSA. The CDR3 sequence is CASSLDPDISYNEQFF. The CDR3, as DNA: TGTGCCAGCAGCTTAGATCCGGACATATCCTACAATGAGCAGTTCTTC.

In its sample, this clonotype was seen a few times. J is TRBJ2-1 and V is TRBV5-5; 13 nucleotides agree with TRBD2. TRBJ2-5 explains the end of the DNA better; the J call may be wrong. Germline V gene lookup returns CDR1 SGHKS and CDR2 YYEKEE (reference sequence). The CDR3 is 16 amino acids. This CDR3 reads CASSIGLAGVWETQYF. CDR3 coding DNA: TGTGCCAGCAGCATCGGACTAGCGGGAGTCTGGGAGACCCAGTACTTC.

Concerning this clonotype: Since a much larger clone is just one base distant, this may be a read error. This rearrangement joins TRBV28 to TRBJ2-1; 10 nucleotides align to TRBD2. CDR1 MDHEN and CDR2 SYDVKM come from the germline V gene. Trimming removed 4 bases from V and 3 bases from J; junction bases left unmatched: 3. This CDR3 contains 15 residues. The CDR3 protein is CASSSSGSYYNEQFF. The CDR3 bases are TGTGCCAGCAGTTCTAGCGGGAGCTACTACAATGAGCAGTTCTTC.